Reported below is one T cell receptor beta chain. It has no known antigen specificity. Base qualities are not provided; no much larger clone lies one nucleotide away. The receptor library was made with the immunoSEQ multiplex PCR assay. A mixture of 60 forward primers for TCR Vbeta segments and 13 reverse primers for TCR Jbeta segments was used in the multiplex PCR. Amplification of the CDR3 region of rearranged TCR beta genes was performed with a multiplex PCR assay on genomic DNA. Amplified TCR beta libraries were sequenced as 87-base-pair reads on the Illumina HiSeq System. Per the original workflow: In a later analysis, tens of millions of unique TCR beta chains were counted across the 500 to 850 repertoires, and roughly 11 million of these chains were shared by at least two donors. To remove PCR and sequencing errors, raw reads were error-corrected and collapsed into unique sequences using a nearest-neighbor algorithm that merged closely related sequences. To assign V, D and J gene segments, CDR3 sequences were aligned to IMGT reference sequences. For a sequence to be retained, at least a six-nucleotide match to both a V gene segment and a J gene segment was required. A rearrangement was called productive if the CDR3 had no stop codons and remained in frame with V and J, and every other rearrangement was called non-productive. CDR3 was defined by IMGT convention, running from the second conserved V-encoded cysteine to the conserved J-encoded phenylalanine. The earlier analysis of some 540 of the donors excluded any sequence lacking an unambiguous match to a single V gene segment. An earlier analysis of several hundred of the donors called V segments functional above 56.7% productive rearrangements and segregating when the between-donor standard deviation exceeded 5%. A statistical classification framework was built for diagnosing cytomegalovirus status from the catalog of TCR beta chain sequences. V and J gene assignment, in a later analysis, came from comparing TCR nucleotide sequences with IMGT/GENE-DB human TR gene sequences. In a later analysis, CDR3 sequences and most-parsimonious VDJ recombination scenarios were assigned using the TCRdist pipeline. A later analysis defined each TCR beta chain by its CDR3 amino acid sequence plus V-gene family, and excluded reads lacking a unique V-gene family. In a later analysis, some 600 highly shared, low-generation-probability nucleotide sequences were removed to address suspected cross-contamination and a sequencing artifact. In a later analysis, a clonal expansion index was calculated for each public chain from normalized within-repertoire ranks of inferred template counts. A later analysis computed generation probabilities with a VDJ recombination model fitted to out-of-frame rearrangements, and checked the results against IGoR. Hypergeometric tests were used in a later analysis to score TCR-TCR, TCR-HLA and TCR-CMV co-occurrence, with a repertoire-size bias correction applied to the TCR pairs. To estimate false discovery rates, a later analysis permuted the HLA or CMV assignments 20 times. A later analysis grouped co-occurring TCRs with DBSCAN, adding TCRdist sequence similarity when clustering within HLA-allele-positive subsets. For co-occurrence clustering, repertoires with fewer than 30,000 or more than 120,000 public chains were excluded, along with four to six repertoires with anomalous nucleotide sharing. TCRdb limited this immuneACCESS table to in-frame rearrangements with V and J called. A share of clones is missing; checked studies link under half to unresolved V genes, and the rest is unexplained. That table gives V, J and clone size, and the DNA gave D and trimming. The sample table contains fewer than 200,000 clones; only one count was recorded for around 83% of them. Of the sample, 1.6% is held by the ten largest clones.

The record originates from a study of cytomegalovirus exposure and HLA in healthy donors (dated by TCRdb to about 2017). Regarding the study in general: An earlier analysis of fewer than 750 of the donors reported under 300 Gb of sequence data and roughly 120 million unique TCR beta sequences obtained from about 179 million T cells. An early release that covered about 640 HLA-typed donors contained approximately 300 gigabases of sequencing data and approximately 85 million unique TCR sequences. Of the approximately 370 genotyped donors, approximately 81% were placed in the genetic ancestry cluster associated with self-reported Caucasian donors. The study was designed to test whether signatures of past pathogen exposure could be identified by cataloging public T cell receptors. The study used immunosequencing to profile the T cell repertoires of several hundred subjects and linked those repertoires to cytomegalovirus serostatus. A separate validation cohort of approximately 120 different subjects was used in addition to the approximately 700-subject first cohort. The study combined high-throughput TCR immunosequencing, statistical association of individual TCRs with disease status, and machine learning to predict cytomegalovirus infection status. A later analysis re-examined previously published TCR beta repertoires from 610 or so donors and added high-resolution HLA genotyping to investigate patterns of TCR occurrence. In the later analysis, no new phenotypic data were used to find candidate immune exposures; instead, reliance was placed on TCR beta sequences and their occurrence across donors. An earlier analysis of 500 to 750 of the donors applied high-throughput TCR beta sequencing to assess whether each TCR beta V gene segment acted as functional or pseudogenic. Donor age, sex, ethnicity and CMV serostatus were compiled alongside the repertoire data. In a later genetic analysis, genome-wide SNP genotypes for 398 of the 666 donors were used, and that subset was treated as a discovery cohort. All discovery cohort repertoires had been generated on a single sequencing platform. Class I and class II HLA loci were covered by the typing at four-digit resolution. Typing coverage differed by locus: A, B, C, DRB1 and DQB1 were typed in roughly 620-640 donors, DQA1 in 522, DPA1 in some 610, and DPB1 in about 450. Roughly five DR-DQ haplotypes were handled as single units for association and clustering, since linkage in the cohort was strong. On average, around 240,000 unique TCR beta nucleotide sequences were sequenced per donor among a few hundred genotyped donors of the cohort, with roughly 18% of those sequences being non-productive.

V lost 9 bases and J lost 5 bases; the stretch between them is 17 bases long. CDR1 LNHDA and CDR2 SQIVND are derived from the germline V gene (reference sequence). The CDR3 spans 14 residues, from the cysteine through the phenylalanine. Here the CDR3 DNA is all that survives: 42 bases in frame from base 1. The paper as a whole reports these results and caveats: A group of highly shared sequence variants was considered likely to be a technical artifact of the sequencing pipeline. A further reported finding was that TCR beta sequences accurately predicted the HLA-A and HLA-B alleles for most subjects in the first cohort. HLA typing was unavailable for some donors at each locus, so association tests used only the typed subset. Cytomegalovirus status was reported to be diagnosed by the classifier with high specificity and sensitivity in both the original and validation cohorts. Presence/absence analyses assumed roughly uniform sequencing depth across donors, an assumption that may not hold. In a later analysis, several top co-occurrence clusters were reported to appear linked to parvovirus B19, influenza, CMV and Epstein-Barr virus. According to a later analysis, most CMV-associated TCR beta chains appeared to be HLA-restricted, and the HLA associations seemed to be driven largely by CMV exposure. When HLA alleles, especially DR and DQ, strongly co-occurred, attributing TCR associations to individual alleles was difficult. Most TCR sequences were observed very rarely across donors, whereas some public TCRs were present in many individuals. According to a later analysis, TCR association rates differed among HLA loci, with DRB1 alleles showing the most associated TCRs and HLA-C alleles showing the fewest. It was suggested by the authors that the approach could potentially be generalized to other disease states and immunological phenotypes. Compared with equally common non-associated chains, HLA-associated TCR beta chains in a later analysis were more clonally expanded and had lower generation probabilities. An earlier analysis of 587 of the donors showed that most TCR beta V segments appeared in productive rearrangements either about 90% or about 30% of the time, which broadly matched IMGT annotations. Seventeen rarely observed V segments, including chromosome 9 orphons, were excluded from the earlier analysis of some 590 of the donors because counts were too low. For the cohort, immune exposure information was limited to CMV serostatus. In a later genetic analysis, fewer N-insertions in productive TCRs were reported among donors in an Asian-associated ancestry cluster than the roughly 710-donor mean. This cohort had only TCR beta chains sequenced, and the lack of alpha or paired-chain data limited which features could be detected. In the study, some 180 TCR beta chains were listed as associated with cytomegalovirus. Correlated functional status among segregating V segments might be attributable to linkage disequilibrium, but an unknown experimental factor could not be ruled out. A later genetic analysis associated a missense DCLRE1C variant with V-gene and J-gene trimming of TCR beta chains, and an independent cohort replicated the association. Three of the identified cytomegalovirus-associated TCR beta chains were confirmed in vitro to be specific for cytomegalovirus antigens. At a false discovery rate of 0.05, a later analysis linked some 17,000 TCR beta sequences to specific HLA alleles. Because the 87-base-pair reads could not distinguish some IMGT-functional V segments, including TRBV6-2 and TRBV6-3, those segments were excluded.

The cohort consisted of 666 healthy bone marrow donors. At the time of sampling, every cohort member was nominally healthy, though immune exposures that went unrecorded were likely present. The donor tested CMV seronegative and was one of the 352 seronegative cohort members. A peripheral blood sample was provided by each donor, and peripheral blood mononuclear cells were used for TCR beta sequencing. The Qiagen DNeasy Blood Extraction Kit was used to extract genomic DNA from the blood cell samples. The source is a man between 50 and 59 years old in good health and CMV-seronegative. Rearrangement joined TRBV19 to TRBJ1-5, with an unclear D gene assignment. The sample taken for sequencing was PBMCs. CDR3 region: CASLESGRDQPQHF. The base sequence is TGTGCCAGCTTGGAGTCGGGTCGGGATCAGCCCCAGCATTTT.